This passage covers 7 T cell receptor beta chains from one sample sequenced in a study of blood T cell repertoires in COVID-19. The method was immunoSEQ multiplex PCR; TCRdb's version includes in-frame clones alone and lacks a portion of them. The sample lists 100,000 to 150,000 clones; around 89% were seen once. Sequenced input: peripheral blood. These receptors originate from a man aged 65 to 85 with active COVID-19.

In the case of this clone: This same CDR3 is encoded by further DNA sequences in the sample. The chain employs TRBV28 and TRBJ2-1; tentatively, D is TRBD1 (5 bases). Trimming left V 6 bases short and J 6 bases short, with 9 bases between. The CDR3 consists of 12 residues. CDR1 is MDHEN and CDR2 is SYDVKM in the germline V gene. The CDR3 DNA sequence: TGTGCCAGCAGCCTTAGGGGCAATGAGCAGTTCTTC. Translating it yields CASSLRGNEQFF. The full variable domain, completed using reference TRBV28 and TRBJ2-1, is DVKVTQSSRYLVKRTGEKVFLECVQDMDHENMFWYRQDPGLGLRLIYFSYDVKMKEKGDIPEGYSVSREKKERFSLILESASTNQTSMYLCASSLRGNEQFFGPGTRLTVL.

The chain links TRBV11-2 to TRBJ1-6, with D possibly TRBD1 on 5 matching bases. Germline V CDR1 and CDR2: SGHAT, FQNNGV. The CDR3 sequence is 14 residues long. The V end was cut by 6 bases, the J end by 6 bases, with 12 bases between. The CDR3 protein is CASRATVFNSPLHF. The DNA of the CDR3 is TGTGCCAGCAGGGCGACAGTCTTTAATTCACCCCTCCACTTT.

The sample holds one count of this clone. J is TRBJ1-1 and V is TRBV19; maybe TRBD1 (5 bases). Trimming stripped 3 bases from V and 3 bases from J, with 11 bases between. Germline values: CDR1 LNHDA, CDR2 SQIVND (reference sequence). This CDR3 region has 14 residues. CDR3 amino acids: CASSILRGDTEAFF. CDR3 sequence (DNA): TGTGCCAGTAGTATCCTCCGGGGGGACACTGAAGCTTTCTTT.

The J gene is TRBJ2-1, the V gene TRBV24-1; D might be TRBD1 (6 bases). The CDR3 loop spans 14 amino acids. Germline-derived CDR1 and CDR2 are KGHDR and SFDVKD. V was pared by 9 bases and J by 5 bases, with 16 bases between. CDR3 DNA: TGTGCCACCGCCGGAACAGGGACCGACAATGAGCAGTTCTTC. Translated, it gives CATAGTGTDNEQFF.

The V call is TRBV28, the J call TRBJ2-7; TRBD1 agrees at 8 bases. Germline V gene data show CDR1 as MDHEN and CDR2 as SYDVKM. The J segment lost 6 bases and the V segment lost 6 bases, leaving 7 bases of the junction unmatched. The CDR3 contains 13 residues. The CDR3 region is CASRLTGVSEQYF. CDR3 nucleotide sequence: TGTGCCAGCAGGCTGACAGGGGTCAGCGAGCAGTACTTC.

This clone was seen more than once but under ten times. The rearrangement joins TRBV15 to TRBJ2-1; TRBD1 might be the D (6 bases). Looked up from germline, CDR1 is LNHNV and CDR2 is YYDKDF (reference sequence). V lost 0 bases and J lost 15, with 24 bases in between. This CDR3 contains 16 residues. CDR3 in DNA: TGTGCCACCAGCAGAGATCAACAGTACCGGACAGTCCCTCCGTTCTTC. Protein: CATSRDQQYRTVPPFF. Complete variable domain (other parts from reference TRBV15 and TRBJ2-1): DAMVIQNPRYQVTQFGKPVTLSCSQTLNHNVMYWYQQKSSQAPKLLFHYYDKDFNNEADTPDNFQSRRPNTSFCFLDIRSPGLGDTAMYLCATSRDQQYRTVPPFFGPGTRLTVL.

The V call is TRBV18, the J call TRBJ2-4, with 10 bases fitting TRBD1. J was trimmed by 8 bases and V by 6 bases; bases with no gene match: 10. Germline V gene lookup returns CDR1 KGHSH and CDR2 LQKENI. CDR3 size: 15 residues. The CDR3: CASSWTGGPADIQYF. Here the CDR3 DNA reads TGTGCCAGCTCCTGGACAGGGGGTCCAGCGGACATTCAGTACTTC.